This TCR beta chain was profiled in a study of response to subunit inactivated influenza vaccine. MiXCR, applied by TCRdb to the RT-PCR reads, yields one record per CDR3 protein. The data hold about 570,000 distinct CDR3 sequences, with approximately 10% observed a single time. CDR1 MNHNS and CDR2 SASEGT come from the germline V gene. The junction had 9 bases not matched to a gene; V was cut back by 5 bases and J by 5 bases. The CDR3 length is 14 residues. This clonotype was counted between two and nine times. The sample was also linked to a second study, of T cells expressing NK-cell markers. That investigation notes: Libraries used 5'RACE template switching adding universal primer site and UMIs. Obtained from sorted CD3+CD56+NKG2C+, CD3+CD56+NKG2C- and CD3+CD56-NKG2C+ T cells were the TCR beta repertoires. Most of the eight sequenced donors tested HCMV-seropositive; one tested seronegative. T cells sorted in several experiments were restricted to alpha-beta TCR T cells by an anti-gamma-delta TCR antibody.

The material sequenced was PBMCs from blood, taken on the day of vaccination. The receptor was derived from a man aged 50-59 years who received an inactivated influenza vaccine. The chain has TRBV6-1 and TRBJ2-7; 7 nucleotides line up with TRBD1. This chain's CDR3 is CASSPLETGNEQYF. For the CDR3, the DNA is TGTGCCAGCAGTCCTCTAGAGACAGGGAACGAGCAGTACTTC.